A selection of T cell receptor beta chains follows, all from one sample in a study of beta chain features in type 1 diabetes. Profiling relied on immunoSEQ multiplex PCR, and the TCRdb table lists in-frame clones only, not all of them. This table has 150,000 to 200,000 clones, less than 10% appearing once. The sample was central memory CD4+ T cells from blood. These receptors came from a man between 18 and 35 years old with type 1 diabetes. Both conserved end residues are part of each CDR3.

V,J,CDR3
TRBV9,TRBJ2-5,CASSATAGTSQETQYF
TRBV7-9,TRBJ1-2,CASSLRRQGYDYTF
TRBV25-1,TRBJ2-3,CASARGQGSTDTQYF
TRBV7-2,TRBJ2-7,CASSPRSGGALEQYF
TRBV5-1,TRBJ2-5,CASSPTSGGAVETQYF
TRBV5-5,TRBJ1-2,CASSPSDRDYGYTF
TRBV11-3,TRBJ2-1,CASSLETSGGSYNEQFF
TRBV14,TRBJ2-1,CASSRELAVNEQFF
TRBV5-1,TRBJ1-2,CASSHPTGGGYTF
TRBV7-2,TRBJ1-2,CASSQVTGLNYGYTF
TRBV2,TRBJ1-3,CASRDIGNTIYF
TRBV28,TRBJ2-3,CAISGSTDTQYF
TRBV5-6,TRBJ2-5,CASLREEETQYF
TRBV28,TRBJ1-5,CASSTGWNQPQHF
TRBV11-2,TRBJ2-7,CASRGIWEGDYEQYF
TRBV25-1,TRBJ2-6,CASSEYRGTKSGANVLTF
TRBV4-2,TRBJ1-5,CASSQVMNQPQHF
TRBV28,TRBJ2-6,CATLPSSGANVLTF
TRBV30,TRBJ2-7,CAWSAPVVSPNHEQYF
TRBV4-3,TRBJ1-5,CASSLNRVQDNQPQHF
TRBV28,TRBJ2-1,CASSSAVRNEQFF
TRBV30,TRBJ2-3,CAWSPRGGGAPTDTQYF
TRBV7-9,TRBJ2-7,CASSLGQGGEQYF
TRBV15,TRBJ1-4,CATSRDPGEKLFF
TRBV9,TRBJ1-1,CASSRDSEAFF
TRBV5-1,TRBJ2-1,CASSWTTSGKQFF
TRBV7-2,TRBJ2-5,CASSLVAGGLETQYF
TRBV27,TRBJ1-6,CASSPDSYNSPLHF
TRBV5-4,TRBJ2-2,CASSLNRGGGPGGELFF
TRBV5-6,TRBJ2-3,CASSEGLAGYGTDTQYF
TRBV6-5,TRBJ2-7,CASRAGTSFEQYF
TRBV30,TRBJ1-2,CAWRGRNYGYTF
TRBV5-1,TRBJ2-1,CASSPGLAGINEQFF
TRBV27,TRBJ1-5,CASALIGAGGRQPQHF
TRBV21-1,TRBJ2-2,CASSRQRDREVGNTGELFF
TRBV7-9,TRBJ2-4,CASSPPGGRGIQYF
TRBV9,TRBJ2-2,CASSVQGDTGELFF
TRBV9,TRBJ2-2,CASSMRSAGGAAGELFF
TRBV2,TRBJ2-3,CASSVTSDSTDTQYF
TRBV27,TRBJ2-7,CASKGAMGAYEQYF
TRBV13,TRBJ2-5,CASSLQGAETQYF
TRBV5-1,TRBJ2-1,CASSLKASGIYEQFF
TRBV25-1,TRBJ2-3,CASSGYAGSGQYF
TRBV27,TRBJ1-1,CASSFARPYTEAFF
TRBV29-1,TRBJ2-3,CSVETGSTDTQYF
TRBV5-4,TRBJ2-7,CASSTESSYEQYF
TRBV7-2,TRBJ2-1,CASSLQSTRGGRDEQFF
TRBV27,TRBJ1-5,CASSTGGDQPQHF
TRBV7-8,TRBJ1-1,CASSLDPETEAFF
TRBV27,TRBJ2-3,CASSSGVGTDTQYF
TRBV4-3,TRBJ1-1,CASSQNRDRGLEAFF
TRBV16,TRBJ1-2,CASSHPTRGYTF
TRBV28,TRBJ2-7,CASSISSPPYEQYF
TRBV27,TRBJ2-7,CASSYTGELSYEQYF
TRBV7-9,TRBJ2-3,CASSLGTGSTDTQYF